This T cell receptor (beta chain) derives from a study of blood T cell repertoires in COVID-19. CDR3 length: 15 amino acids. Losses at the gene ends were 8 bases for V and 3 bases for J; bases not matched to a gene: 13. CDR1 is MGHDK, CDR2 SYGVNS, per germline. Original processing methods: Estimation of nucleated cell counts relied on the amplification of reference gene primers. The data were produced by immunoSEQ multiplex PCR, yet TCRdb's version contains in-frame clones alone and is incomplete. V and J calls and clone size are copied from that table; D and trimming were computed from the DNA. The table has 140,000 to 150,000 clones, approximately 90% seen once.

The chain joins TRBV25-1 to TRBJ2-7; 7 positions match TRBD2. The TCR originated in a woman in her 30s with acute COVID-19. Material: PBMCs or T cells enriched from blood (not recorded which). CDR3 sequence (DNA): TGTGCCAGCGGAGACCCGGGAGGACACATCTACGAGCAGTACTTC. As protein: CASGDPGGHIYEQYF.